This TCR beta chain stems from a study of blood T cell repertoires in COVID-19. Turning to the study itself: Samples of COVID-19 (acute and convalescent) were obtained from the United States, Italy and Spain. PBMCs, B-cell-depleted T cells, or T cells were the source of the cDNA or gDNA that made up the material.

This CDR3 is 15 amino acids long. Germline CDR1 SGHNT, CDR2 YYREEE (reference sequence). Losses at the gene ends were 4 bases for V and 6 bases for J; bases not matched to a gene: 12. Original processing methods: Amplification of reference gene primers provided the estimated nucleated cell counts. Here immunoSEQ multiplex PCR was the method, and the copy in TCRdb shows in-frame clones only, minus some. V, J and clone size are taken as reported in that table, and D and trimming were inferred from the DNA itself. In the table there are 85,000 to 110,000 clones, approximately 87% of which are singletons.

The sample consisted of peripheral blood. The chain employs TRBV5-4 and TRBJ1-1; 7 bases align to TRBD1. The TCR comes from a human donor in a cohort sampled during active or convalescent COVID-19. The CDR3 DNA sequence: TGTGCCAGCAGCAAGAAACAGGGGATTTTGGCTGAAGCTTTCTTT. Encoded protein: CASSKKQGILAEAFF.